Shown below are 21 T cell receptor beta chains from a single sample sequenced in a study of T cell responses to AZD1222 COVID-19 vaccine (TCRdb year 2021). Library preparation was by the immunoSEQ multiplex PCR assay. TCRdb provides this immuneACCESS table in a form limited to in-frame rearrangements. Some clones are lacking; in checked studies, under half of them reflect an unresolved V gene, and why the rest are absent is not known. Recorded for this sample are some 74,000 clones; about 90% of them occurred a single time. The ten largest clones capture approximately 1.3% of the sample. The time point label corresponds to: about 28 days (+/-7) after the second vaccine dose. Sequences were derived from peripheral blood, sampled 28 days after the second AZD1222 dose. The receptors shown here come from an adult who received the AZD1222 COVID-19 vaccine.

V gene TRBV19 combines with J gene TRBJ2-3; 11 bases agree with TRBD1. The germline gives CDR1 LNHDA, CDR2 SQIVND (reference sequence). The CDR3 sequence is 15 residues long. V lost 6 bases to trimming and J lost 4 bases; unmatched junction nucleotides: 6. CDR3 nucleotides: TGTGCCAGTAGCCGGGACAGGGGGTTCGCAGATACGCAGTATTTT. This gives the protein CASSRDRGFADTQYF.

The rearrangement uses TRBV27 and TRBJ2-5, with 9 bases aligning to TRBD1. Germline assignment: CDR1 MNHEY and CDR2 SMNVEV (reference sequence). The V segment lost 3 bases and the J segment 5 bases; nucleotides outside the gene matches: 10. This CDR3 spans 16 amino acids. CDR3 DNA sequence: TGTGCCAGCAGTTTGGAGCGACAGGGGGGGATGGAGACCCAGTACTTC. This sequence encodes CASSLERQGGMETQYF.

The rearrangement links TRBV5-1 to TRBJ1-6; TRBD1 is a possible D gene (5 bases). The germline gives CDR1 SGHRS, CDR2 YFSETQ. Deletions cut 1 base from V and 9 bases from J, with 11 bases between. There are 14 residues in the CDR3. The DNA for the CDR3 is TGCGCCAGCAGCTTGTGGCAGGGTGGTTCACCCCTCCACTTT. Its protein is CASSLWQGGSPLHF.

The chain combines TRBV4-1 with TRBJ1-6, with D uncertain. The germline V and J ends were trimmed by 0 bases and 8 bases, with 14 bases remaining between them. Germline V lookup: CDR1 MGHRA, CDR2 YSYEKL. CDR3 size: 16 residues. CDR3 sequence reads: CASSQESWEDYSPLHF. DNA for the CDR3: TGCGCCAGCAGCCAAGAATCATGGGAGGACTATTCACCCCTCCACTTT.

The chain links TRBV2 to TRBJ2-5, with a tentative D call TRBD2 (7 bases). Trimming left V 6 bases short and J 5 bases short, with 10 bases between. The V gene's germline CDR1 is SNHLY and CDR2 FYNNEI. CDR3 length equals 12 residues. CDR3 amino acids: CASRGGPETQYF. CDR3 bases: TGTGCCAGCAGGGGGGGGCCGGAGACCCAGTACTTC.

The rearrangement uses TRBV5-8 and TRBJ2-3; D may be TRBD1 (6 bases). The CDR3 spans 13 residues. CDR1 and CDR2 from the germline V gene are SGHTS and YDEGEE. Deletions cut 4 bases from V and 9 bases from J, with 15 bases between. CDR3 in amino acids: CASSQQGVWTQYF. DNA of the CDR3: TGTGCCAGCAGCCAACAGGGAGTGTGGACGCAGTATTTT. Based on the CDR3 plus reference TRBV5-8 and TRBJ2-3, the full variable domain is EAGVTQSPTHLIKTRGQQATLRCSPISGHTSVYWYQQALGLGLQFLLWYDEGEERNRGNFPPRFSGRQFPNYSSELNVNALELEDSALYLCASSQQGVWTQYFGPGTRLTVL.

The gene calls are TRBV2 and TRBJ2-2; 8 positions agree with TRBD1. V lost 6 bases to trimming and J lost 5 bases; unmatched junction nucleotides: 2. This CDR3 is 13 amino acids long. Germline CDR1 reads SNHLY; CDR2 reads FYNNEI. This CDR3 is CASRQGVTGELFF. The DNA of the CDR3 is TGTGCCAGCAGACAGGGGGTGACCGGGGAGCTGTTTTTT.

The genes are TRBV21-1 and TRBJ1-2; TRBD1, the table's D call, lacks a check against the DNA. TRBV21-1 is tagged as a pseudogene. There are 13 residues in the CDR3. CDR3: CASSKETEYGYTF. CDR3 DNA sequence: TGTGCCAGCAGCAAAGAGACAGAGTATGGCTACACCTTC.

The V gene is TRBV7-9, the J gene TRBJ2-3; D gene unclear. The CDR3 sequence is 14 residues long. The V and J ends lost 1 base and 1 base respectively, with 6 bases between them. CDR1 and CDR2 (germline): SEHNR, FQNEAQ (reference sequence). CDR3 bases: TGTGCCAGCAGCTTAGGGGCACGCACAGATACGCAGTATTTT. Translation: CASSLGARTDTQYF.

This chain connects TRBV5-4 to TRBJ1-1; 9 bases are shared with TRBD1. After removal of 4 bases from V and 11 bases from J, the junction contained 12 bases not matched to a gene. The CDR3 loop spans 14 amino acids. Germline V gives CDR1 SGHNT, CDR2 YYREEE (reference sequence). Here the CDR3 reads CASSRRGQGNWAFF. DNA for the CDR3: TGTGCCAGCAGCCGCCGGGGACAGGGTAACTGGGCTTTCTTT.

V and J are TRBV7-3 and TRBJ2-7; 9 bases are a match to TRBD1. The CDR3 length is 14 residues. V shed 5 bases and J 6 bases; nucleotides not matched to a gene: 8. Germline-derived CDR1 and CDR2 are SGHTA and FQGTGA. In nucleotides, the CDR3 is TGTGCCAGCAGCATACAGGGGGCTTTTGGCGAGCAGTACTTC. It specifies CASSIQGAFGEQYF.

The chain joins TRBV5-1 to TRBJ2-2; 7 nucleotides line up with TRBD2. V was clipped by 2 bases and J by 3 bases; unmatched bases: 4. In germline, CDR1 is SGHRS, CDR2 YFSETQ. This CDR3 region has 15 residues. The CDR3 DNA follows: TGCGCCAGCAGCTTATCAGGGAGGGACACCGGGGAGCTGTTTTTT. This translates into CASSLSGRDTGELFF.

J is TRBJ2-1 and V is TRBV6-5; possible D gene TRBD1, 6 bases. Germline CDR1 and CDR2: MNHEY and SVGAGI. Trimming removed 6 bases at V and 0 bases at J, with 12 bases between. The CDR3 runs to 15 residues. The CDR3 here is CASRGQFSSYNEQFF. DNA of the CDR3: TGTGCCAGCAGAGGACAGTTTAGCTCCTACAATGAGCAGTTCTTC.

The CDR3 protein is CASSLVGTGETGELFF. The CDR3 DNA reads TGTGCCAGCAGCTTAGTTGGGACAGGGGAAACCGGGGAGCTGTTTTTT. The rearrangement uses TRBV7-3 and TRBJ2-2; the match to TRBD1 covers 10 bases. Germline assignment: CDR1 SGHTA and CDR2 FQGTGA. This CDR3 spans 16 amino acids. V dropped 2 bases and J dropped 5; count of bases not matched to a gene: 5.

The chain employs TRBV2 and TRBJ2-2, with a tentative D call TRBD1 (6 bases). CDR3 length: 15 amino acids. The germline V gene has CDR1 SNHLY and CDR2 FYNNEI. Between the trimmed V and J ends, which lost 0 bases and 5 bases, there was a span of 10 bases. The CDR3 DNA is TGTGCCAGCAGTGAAGCGCTGAGGGGGACCGGGGAGCTGTTTTTT. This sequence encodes CASSEALRGTGELFF.

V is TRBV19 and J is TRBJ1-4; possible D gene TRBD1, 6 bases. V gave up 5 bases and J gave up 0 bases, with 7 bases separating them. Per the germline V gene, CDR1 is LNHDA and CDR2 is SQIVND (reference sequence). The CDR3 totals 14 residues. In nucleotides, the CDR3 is TGTGCCAGTAGTCGACAGGCAACTAATGAAAAACTGTTTTTT. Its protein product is CASSRQATNEKLFF.

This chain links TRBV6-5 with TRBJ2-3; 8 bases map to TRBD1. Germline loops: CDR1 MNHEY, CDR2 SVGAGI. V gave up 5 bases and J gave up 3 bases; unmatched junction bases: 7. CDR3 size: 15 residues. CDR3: CASSTQDRGTDTQYF. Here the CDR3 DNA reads TGTGCCAGCAGTACCCAAGACAGGGGAACAGATACGCAGTATTTT.

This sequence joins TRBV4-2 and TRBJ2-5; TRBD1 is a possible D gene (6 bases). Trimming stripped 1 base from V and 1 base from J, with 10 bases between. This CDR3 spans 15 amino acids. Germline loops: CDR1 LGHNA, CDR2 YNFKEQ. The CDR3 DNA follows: TGTGCCAGCAGCCAAGGTCCAGGGGCCCAAGAGACCCAGTACTTC. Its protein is CASSQGPGAQETQYF.

CDR3 protein: CATSLYRDSNQPQHF. The CDR3 DNA follows: TGTGCCACCAGCCTCTACAGGGATAGCAATCAGCCCCAGCATTTT. The chain carries TRBV15 and TRBJ1-5, with D possibly matching TRBD1 (6 bases). Germline V lookup: CDR1 LNHNV, CDR2 YYDKDF (reference sequence). The CDR3 is 15 amino acids. Between the trimmed V and J ends, which lost 5 bases and 0 bases, there was a span of 11 bases.

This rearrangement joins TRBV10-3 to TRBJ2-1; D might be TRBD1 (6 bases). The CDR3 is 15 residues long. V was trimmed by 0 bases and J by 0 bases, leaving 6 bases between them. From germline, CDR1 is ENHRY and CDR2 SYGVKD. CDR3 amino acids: CAISESGGSYNEQFF. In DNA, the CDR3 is TGTGCCATCAGTGAGTCAGGGGGCTCCTACAATGAGCAGTTCTTC.

CDR3 in amino acids: CASSQEGTGVIVEQFF. CDR3 in DNA: TGCGCCAGCAGCCAAGAAGGGACAGGGGTCATCGTTGAGCAGTTCTTC. J is TRBJ2-1 and V is TRBV4-1; TRBD1 matches 10 bases. The V and J ends lost 0 bases and 9 bases, in that order; junction bases with no gene match: 8. The germline gives CDR1 MGHRA, CDR2 YSYEKL. The CDR3 spans 16 residues.